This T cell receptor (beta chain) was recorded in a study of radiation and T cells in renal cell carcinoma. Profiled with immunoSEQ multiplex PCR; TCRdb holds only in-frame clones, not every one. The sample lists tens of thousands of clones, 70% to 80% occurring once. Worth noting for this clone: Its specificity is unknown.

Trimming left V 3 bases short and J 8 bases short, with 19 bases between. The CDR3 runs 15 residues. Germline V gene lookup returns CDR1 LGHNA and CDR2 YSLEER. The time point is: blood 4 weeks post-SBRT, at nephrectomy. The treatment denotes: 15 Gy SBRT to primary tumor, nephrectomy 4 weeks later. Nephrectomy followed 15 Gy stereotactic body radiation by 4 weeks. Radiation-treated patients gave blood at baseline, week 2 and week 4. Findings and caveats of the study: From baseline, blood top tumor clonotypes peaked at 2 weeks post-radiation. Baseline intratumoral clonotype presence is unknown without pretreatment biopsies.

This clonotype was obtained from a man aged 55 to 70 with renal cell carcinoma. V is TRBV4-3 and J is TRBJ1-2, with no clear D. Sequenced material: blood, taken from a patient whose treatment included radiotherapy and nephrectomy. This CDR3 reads CASSHWAETWKGYTF. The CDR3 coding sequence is TGCGCCAGCAGCCACTGGGCTGAGACCTGGAAGGGCTACACCTTC.